This T cell receptor beta chain was sequenced in a study of shared clonotypes between healthy human individuals. Background on the study: Three men and a couple of women, aged 18 to 49, were donors.

Only Caucasian adults living in Nashville, Tennessee made up the donor group. This clone was found once. The antigen is unknown. Germline V gives CDR1 SGHRS, CDR2 YFSETQ. The CDR3 sequence is 14 residues long. V was cut by 3 bases and J by 6 bases, with 14 bases left in between. Generated by immunoSEQ multiplex PCR, the TCRdb table keeps only in-frame clones and is missing some. The sample shows some 2,000,000 clones, 95% of them seen only once. Points from the study as a whole: Among donors, clonotype sharing was expected to be affected by sequencing depth.

Source material: naive CD4+ T cells sorted from blood. Subset specified: CD45RA+ positively selected. This TCR derives from a man aged 18 to 29 in good health. This chain joins TRBV5-1 and TRBJ2-3; D tentatively reads TRBD1 or TRBD2 (6 bases each). The CDR3 nucleotides are TGCGCCAGCAGCTCGGGGGCCCCCGCGGATACGCAGTATTTT. Its translation: CASSSGAPADTQYF. The whole variable domain, remainder taken from reference TRBV5-1 and TRBJ2-3, is KAGVTQTPRYLIKTRGQQVTLSCSPISGHRSVSWYQQTPGQGLQFLFEYFSETQRNKGNFPGRFSGRQFSNSRSEMNVSTLELGDSALYLCASSSGAPADTQYFGPGTRLTVL.